Presented here are 2 T cell receptor beta chains from one specimen sequenced in a study of T cell repertoires in cytomegalovirus infection. MiXCR, run by TCRdb on the reads, gives a single entry per CDR3 protein. The sample has some 450,000 distinct CDR3 sequences; 25% to 40% are singletons. The sample comprised PBMCs. These receptors all come from a human donor in good health (CMV status not recorded). Some clones in this sample may be carry-over from other donors' samples.

This clonotype was observed a few times. This sequence joins TRBV7-9 and TRBJ2-5, with unresolved D. CDR3 length: 14 amino acids. Germline assignment: CDR1 SEHNR and CDR2 FQNEAQ (reference sequence). V dropped 0 bases and J dropped 5 bases, with 10 bases sitting between them. For the CDR3, the DNA is TGTGCCAGCAGCTTAGCGCTTAGTTCGGAGACCCAGTACTTC. This gives the protein CASSLALSSETQYF.

In its sample, this clonotype was seen a few times. The V and J genes are TRBV2 and TRBJ2-5; possible D gene TRBD1, 6 bases. Germline CDR1 is SNHLY and CDR2 is FYNNEI. The CDR3 loop spans 15 amino acids. Trimming removed 7 bases at V and 5 bases at J, with 20 bases between. In DNA form, the CDR3 reads TGTGCCAGCACCGAAAGGACAGCCCGAGGGGAGACCCAGTACTTC. It translates to CASTERTARGETQYF. Full variable domain (rest looked up from reference TRBV2 and TRBJ2-5): EPEVTQTPSHQVTQMGQEVILRCVPISNHLYFYWYRQILGQKVEFLVSFYNNEISEKSEIFDDQFSVERPDGSNFTLKIRSTKLEDSAMYFCASTERTARGETQYFGPGTRLLVL.